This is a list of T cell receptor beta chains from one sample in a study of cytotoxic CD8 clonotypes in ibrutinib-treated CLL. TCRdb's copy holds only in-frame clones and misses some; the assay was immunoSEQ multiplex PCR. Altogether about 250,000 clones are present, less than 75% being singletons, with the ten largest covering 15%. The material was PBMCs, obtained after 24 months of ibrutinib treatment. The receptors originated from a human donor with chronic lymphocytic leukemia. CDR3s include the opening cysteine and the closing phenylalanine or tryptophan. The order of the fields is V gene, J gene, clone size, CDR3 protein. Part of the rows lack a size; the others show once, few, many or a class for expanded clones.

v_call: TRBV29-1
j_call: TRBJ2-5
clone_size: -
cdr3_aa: CSGRGHYQETQYF

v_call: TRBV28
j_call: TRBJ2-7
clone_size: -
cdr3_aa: CASLSGQGYEQYF

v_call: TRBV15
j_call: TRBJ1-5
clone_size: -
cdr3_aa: CATAPLGGQPQHF

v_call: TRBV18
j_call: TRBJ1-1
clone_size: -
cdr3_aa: CASSPRRLGQAVPEAFF

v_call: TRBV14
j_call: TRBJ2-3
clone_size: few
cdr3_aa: CASSSGLTQYF

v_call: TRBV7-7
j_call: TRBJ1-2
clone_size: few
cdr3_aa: CASTPELCDGYTF

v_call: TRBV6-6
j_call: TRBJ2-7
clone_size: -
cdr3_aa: CASSYTSGAPYEQYF

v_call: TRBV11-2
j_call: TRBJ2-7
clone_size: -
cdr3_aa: CASRLTSGRLSYEQYF

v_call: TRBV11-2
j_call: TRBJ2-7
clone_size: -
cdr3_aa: CASSLEQDLSYEQYF

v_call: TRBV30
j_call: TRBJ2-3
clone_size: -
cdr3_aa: CAWTVGLAGGPDTQYF

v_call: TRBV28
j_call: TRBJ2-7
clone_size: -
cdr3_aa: CASSPSGIIFYEQYF

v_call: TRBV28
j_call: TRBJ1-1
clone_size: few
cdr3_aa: CASSLDRGDTEAFF

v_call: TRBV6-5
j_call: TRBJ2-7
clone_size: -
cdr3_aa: CASSYSGQGAREQYF